Listed below are T cell receptor beta chains from one sample, sequenced in a study of beta chain features in type 1 diabetes. Using immunoSEQ multiplex PCR, the repertoire was profiled, and TCRdb retains in-frame clones only, with some absent. Here the sample spans 250,000 to 350,000 clones, 8% to 13% being singletons. Sequencing was done on a sample of naive CD4+ T cells from blood. These receptors were obtained from a woman in her twenties or thirties in good health. The CDR3 runs from the conserved cysteine through the conserved F or W. Fields, in order: clone size, V gene, D gene, J gene, CDR3 protein, CDR3 DNA. A D gene is named only where the DNA matches it firmly. Part of the rows lack a size; the others show once, few, many or a class for expanded clones.

>few|TRBV6-5|TRBD2|TRBJ2-3
CASSYGGLQHGGTQYF
TGTGCCAGCAGTTATGGGGGACTCCAACACGGGGGGACGCAGTATTTT
>NA|TRBV29-1|NA|TRBJ2-6
CSVELEPGANVLTF
TGCAGCGTTGAACTGGAGCCTGGGGCCAACGTCCTGACTTTC
>few|TRBV5-4|TRBD1|TRBJ2-5
CASSYRQGGQETQYF
TGTGCCAGCAGCTACCGACAGGGGGGACAAGAGACCCAGTACTTC
>NA|TRBV29-1|TRBD1|TRBJ1-3
CSVESRQGSRNTIYF
TGCAGCGTTGAATCGAGACAGGGTTCGCGGAACACCATATATTTT
>few|TRBV11-2|NA|TRBJ2-3
CASSFGGTDTQYF
TGTGCCAGCAGCTTCGGGGGCACAGATACGCAGTATTTT
>few|TRBV4-2|NA|TRBJ2-1
CASSPRVNNEQFF
TGTGCCAGCAGCCCCCGGGTAAACAATGAGCAGTTCTTC
>NA|TRBV7-6|TRBD2|TRBJ2-1
CASSLDGGRIEQFF
TGTGCCAGCAGCTTAGACGGCGGGAGGATTGAGCAGTTCTTC
>few|TRBV28|NA|TRBJ2-5
CASSNPRRPTRTQYF
TGTGCCAGCAGTAACCCACGGAGACCGACTCGGACCCAGTACTTC
>few|TRBV5-4|TRBD2|TRBJ2-1
CASSLIGTSGIEQFF
TGTGCCAGCAGCTTAATCGGGACTAGCGGAATCGAGCAGTTCTTC
>NA|TRBV7-2|NA|TRBJ2-5
CASSLNREETQYF
TGTGCCAGCAGCTTAAACAGGGAAGAGACCCAGTACTTC
>NA|TRBV5-4|TRBD2|TRBJ2-2
CASSFPSGRVEELFF
TGTGCCAGCAGCTTTCCTAGCGGGAGAGTCGAGGAGCTGTTTTTT
>NA|TRBV30|NA|TRBJ1-4
CAWSVGGGVEKLFF
TGTGCCTGGAGTGTAGGGGGGGGCGTTGAAAAACTGTTTTTT
>few|TRBV19|TRBD2|TRBJ2-1
CASSIGGRARNEQFF
TGTGCCAGTAGTATCGGCGGGAGGGCCCGCAATGAGCAGTTCTTC
>NA|TRBV7-3|NA|TRBJ2-5
CASSRSLAETQYF
TGTGCCAGCAGCCGCAGTTTAGCCGAGACCCAGTACTTC
>few|TRBV19|TRBD1|TRBJ2-7
CATQGQPSYEQYF
TGTGCCACCCAGGGACAGCCCTCCTACGAGCAGTACTTC
>few|TRBV7-2|TRBD2|TRBJ2-1
CASSSRAGLAGGIEQFF
TGTGCCAGCAGCTCCCGGGCCGGACTAGCGGGAGGGATTGAGCAGTTCTTC
>few|TRBV14|TRBD1|TRBJ2-2
CASSPRQGIRTGELFF
TGTGCCAGCAGCCCTAGACAGGGGATTCGCACCGGGGAGCTGTTTTTT
>few|TRBV5-1|TRBD2|TRBJ2-3
CASSFGLAPDTQYF
TGCGCCAGCAGCTTCGGACTAGCCCCAGATACGCAGTATTTT
>NA|TRBV9|NA|TRBJ2-1
CASSSPGYNEQFF
TGTGCCAGCAGCTCCCCGGGCTACAATGAGCAGTTCTTC
>NA|TRBV2|NA|TRBJ2-5
CASTYGGSGETQYF
TGTGCCAGCACCTACGGAGGCTCGGGGGAGACCCAGTACTTC
>few|TRBV18|NA|TRBJ2-7
CASSPTELYEQYF
TGTGCCAGCTCACCGACAGAGCTCTACGAGCAGTACTTC
>few|TRBV18|NA|TRBJ2-1
CASSPRIADSSYNEQFF
TGTGCCAGCTCACCCCGAATCGCCGATAGCTCCTACAATGAGCAGTTCTTC
>few|TRBV28|NA|TRBJ1-2
CASSFTDYGYTF
TGTGCCAGCAGTTTTACGGACTATGGCTACACCTTC
>few|TRBV5-4|NA|TRBJ2-1
CASSLEQGYEQFF
TGTGCCAGCAGCTTGGAGCAGGGGTATGAGCAGTTCTTC
>NA|TRBV9|TRBD1|TRBJ2-2
CASSYGTANTGELFF
TGTGCCAGCAGCTACGGGACAGCGAACACCGGGGAGCTGTTTTTT
>few|TRBV19|NA|TRBJ2-7
CASSMWSSASRMNEQYF
TGTGCCAGTAGTATGTGGTCGTCGGCTAGCCGGATGAACGAGCAGTACTTC
>NA|TRBV5-4|TRBD1|TRBJ2-7
CASSPGQGHSYEQYF
TGTGCCAGCAGCCCGGGACAGGGGCACTCCTACGAGCAGTACTTC
>NA|TRBV4-2|TRBD1|TRBJ2-7
CASSQVAGQETTYEQYF
TGTGCCAGCAGCCAGGTGGCGGGACAGGAGACGACCTACGAGCAGTACTTC
>NA|TRBV28|TRBD1|TRBJ1-5
CATHRGLGSNQPQHF
TGTGCCACACACAGGGGGCTGGGTAGCAATCAGCCCCAGCATTTT
>few|TRBV4-1|TRBD2|TRBJ2-1
CASSQDYTSGSKQFF
TGCGCCAGCAGCCAAGATTATACTAGCGGGAGTAAGCAGTTCTTC
>NA|TRBV5-4|TRBD2|TRBJ2-1
CASRILAGVENEQFF
TGTGCCAGCAGGATACTAGCGGGAGTTGAGAATGAGCAGTTCTTC
>few|TRBV7-2|TRBD2|TRBJ2-3
CASRGLAGGRGTDTQYF
TGTGCCAGCAGGGGACTAGCGGGAGGGAGGGGCACAGATACGCAGTATTTT
>few|TRBV18|TRBD1|TRBJ2-3
CASSPNLGGRTDTQYF
TGTGCCAGCTCACCTAATTTAGGGGGCCGCACAGATACGCAGTATTTT
>NA|TRBV9|NA|TRBJ1-2
CASSAGTYYGYTF
TGTGCCAGCAGCGCCGGGACTTACTATGGCTACACCTTC
>few|TRBV14|NA|TRBJ2-1
CASSQRIDSYNEQFF
TGTGCCAGCAGCCAAAGAATAGACTCCTACAATGAGCAGTTCTTC
>NA|TRBV28|NA|TRBJ1-2
CARRQSYGYTF
TGTGCCAGAAGACAGTCCTATGGCTACACCTTC
>NA|TRBV5-4|TRBD2|TRBJ2-3
CASSFAGGPSTDTQYF
TGTGCCAGCAGCTTTGCGGGAGGCCCTAGCACAGATACGCAGTATTTT
>few|TRBV19|NA|TRBJ1-5
CASSAQGREGQPQHF
TGTGCCAGTTCCGCTCAGGGCAGGGAAGGCCAGCCCCAGCATTTT
>NA|TRBV9|NA|TRBJ2-5
CASSVATDRSRQETQYF
TGTGCCAGCAGCGTAGCTACCGACAGGAGCCGCCAAGAGACCCAGTACTTC
>NA|TRBV5-1|NA|TRBJ1-2
CASSFDSRNYGYTF
TGCGCCAGCAGCTTCGACAGTCGTAACTATGGCTACACCTTC
>few|TRBV5-4|TRBD2|TRBJ2-5
CASSDRTSGIEVETQYF
TGTGCCAGCAGCGACCGGACTAGCGGGATAGAGGTAGAGACCCAGTACTTC
>NA|TRBV9|TRBD1|TRBJ2-2
CASSASGTGVTGELFF
TGTGCCAGCAGCGCTTCCGGGACAGGGGTCACCGGGGAGCTGTTTTTT
>few|TRBV7-2|NA|TRBJ2-5
CASSLVGGRETQYF
TGTGCCAGCAGCTTAGTGGGGGGGCGGGAGACCCAGTACTTC
>few|TRBV7-9|NA|TRBJ2-5
CASSLNTGETQYF
TGTGCCAGCAGCTTAAACACCGGGGAGACCCAGTACTTC
>NA|TRBV5-8|NA|TRBJ1-1
CASSLWVEAFF
TGTGCCAGCAGCTTGTGGGTGGAGGCTTTCTTT
>NA|TRBV25-1|TRBD2|TRBJ2-5
CASRDGSGGQETQYF
TGTGCCAGCAGGGATGGTAGCGGGGGACAAGAGACCCAGTACTTC
>NA|TRBV12-5|NA|TRBJ2-1
CASGPNFGSGDEQFF
TGTGCTAGTGGTCCGAATTTCGGGAGCGGCGATGAGCAGTTCTTC
>NA|TRBV7-2|TRBD2|TRBJ2-7
CASSFLNHGTSGNYEQYF
TGTGCCAGCAGCTTCCTTAATCACGGGACTAGCGGGAACTACGAGCAGTACTTC
>few|TRBV7-9|TRBD2|TRBJ2-3
CASSLGLVGGGKFTDTQYF
TGTGCCAGCAGCTTAGGTCTAGTCGGCGGGGGGAAGTTCACAGATACGCAGTATTTT
>few|TRBV5-4|TRBD2|TRBJ2-5
CASSRRLAGEETQYF
TGTGCCAGCAGCAGAAGACTAGCGGGAGAAGAGACCCAGTACTTC
>NA|TRBV10-3|NA|TRBJ2-5
CAISGRSETQYF
TGTGCCATCAGTGGGCGGTCGGAGACCCAGTACTTC
>NA|TRBV18|TRBD1|TRBJ2-7
CASSLDRGAYEQYF
TGTGCCAGCTCCCTTGACAGGGGGGCCTACGAGCAGTACTTC